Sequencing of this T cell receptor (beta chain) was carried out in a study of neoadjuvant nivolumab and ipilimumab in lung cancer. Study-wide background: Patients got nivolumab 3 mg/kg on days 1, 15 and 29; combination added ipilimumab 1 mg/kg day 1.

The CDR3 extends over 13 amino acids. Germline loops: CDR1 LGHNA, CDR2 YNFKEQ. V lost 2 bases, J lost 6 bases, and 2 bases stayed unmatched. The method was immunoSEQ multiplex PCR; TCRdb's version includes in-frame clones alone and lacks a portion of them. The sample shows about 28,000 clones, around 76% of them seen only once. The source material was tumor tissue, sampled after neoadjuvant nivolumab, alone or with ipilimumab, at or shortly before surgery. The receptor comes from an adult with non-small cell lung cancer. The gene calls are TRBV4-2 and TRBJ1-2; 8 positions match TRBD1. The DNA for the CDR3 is TGTGCCAGCAGCCAACTGACAGGGGATGGCTACACCTTC. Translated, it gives CASSQLTGDGYTF.